The rows below give T cell receptor beta chains drawn from one sample of a study of shared clonotypes between healthy human individuals. Profiling relied on immunoSEQ multiplex PCR, and the TCRdb table lists in-frame clones only, not all of them. The table includes hundreds of thousands of clones, approximately 96% detected once. Sequenced input: naive CD8+ T cells sorted from blood. The receptors here all came from a woman in her 30s in good health. The CDR3 runs from the conserved cysteine through the conserved F or W. D genes are given only for firm matches. Clone size, where shown, is once, few, many, or a class for clones that have expanded.

>14|.|TRBJ2-1|TRBV1|.
TGCACCAGCAGCCTCCCCCGGGCCCCCCGTGGGCAGTTCTTC
CTSSLPRAPRGQFF
>12|.|TRBJ1-1|TRBV5-6|.
TGTGCCAGTAACAGGGAGAACACTGAAGCTTTCTTT
CASNRENTEAFF
>16|.|TRBJ2-2|TRBV7-9|.
TGTGCCAGCAGCTTAGTATTGGCGGAAAACACCGGGGAGCTGTTTTTT
CASSLVLAENTGELFF
>13|.|TRBJ2-2|TRBV27|once
TGTGCCAGCAGCGCTCTTATGGTCGGGGAGCTGTTTTTT
CASSALMVGELFF
>15|.|TRBJ2-1|TRBV27|.
TGTGCCAGCAGCCCTACGCACCAGATCTACAATGAGCAGTTCTTC
CASSPTHQIYNEQFF
>20|.|TRBJ2-7|TRBV9|.
TGTGCCAGCAGCGCGCGGAAAAACAGGGGGGGTAGCACCGTACACTACGAGCAGTACTTC
CASSARKNRGGSTVHYEQYF
>14|.|TRBJ1-5|TRBV4-1|.
TGCGCCAGCAGCCAAGCGGGGGAGACTCAGCCCCAGCATTTT
CASSQAGETQPQHF
>16|.|TRBJ2-1|TRBV4-1|.
TGCGCCAGCAGCCAAGAGATAGCGGACCAGTACAATGAGCAGTTCTTC
CASSQEIADQYNEQFF
>14|TRBD2|TRBJ2-7|TRBV7-9|.
TGTGCCAGCAGCTTATCCGGGACTAGCAACGAGCAGTACTTC
CASSLSGTSNEQYF
>13|TRBD1|TRBJ2-1|TRBV13|once
TGTGCCAGCAGAGGACAGGGGGCCGATGAGCAGTTCTTC
CASRGQGADEQFF
>14|.|TRBJ2-7|TRBV19|.
TGTGCCAGTAGTTTTACGGGCTACTCCTACGAGCAGTACTTC
CASSFTGYSYEQYF
>15|TRBD1|TRBJ1-1|TRBV13|.
TGTGCCAGCAGCTGGGGACAGGGGCTTCACACTGAAGCTTTCTTT
CASSWGQGLHTEAFF
>15|.|TRBJ1-4|TRBV9|.
TGTGCCAGCAGCGTAGGGGACAAAGCAAATGAAAAACTGTTTTTT
CASSVGDKANEKLFF
>15|.|TRBJ2-7|TRBV11-2|.
TGTGCCAGCAGCTTAGTTAGCGGAAAGACGGTCGAGCAGTACTTC
CASSLVSGKTVEQYF
>13|.|TRBJ2-7|TRBV6-6|once
TGTGCCAGCAGCCCGAGCGGCTCCTACGAGCAGTACTTC
CASSPSGSYEQYF
>17|TRBD2|TRBJ2-1|TRBV9|once
TGTGCCAGCAGCGTAGTTCGGGGGGAGGGCCCCTACAATGAGCAGTTCTTC
CASSVVRGEGPYNEQFF
>15|.|TRBJ2-3|TRBV7-9|.
TGTGCCAGCAGCTTACAGGGTATTGGCCACCCTATCCAGTATTTT
CASSLQGIGHPIQYF
>16|TRBD2|TRBJ2-1|TRBV5-1|.
TGCGCCAGCAGCTTGAAGACTAGCGGGAGAACGGATGAGCAGTTCTTC
CASSLKTSGRTDEQFF
>18|.|TRBJ1-2|TRBV19|.
TGTGCCAGTAGTATCCAGGACGCAACGACGGGGCTATACTATGGCTACACCTTC
CASSIQDATTGLYYGYTF
>13|TRBD2|TRBJ2-7|TRBV6-5|.
TGTGCCACGACTAGCGGTACCTCCTACGAGCAGTACTTC
CATTSGTSYEQYF
>16|TRBD2|TRBJ2-7|TRBV6-1|.
TGTGCCAGCAGTGAAGGGCTAGCGGGAGGATTATACGAGCAGTACTTC
CASSEGLAGGLYEQYF
>15|.|TRBJ2-2|TRBV7-8|once
TGTGCCAGCAGCTTACTGGGGCGAAACACCGGGGAGCTGTTTTTT
CASSLLGRNTGELFF
>17|.|TRBJ1-2|TRBV12-1|.
TGTGCCAGCACGTTGGAGTTTCCTCCGGGATTTAACTATGGCTACACCTTC
CASTLEFPPGFNYGYTF
>11|.|TRBJ2-1|TRBV13|.
TGTGCCAGCAGCAAGACAAACGAGCAGTTCTTC
CASSKTNEQFF
>14|.|TRBJ2-7|TRBV27|.
TGTGCCAGCAGTCACCGGGACGGTTCCTACGAGCAGTACTTC
CASSHRDGSYEQYF
>15|.|TRBJ2-2|TRBV5-1|.
TGCGCCAGCAGCTTGGCGGTTGCGAACACCGGGGAGCTGTTTTTT
CASSLAVANTGELFF
>13|.|TRBJ2-7|TRBV19|.
TGTGCAAGTAAGGGGCCGAAAAACTACGAGCAGTACTTC
CASKGPKNYEQYF
>10|.|TRBJ1-1|TRBV19|.
TGTGCCAGTACCTCCAACCAAGCTTTCTTT
CASTSNQAFF
>12|TRBD1|TRBJ2-5|TRBV29-1|.
TGCAGCGGCCGGGACAGTTCAGAGACCCAGTACTTC
CSGRDSSETQYF
>20|TRBD2|TRBJ2-1|TRBV5-1|.
TGCGCCAGCAGCCCGGGGGGGAGCGGACTAGCGGACCTGGCCTACAATGAGCAGTTCTTC
CASSPGGSGLADLAYNEQFF
>14|TRBD1|TRBJ2-1|TRBV6-1|.
TGTGCCAGCAGTGAATGGACAGGGTTATCTGAGCAGTTCTTC
CASSEWTGLSEQFF
>11|.|TRBJ1-2|TRBV29-1|once
TGCAGCGTTCCCCACAACTATGGCTACACCTTC
CSVPHNYGYTF
>15|TRBD2|TRBJ2-5|TRBV7-8|.
TGTGCCAGCAGCTCCAGCGGGGGGGGTGATGAGACCCAGTACTTC
CASSSSGGGDETQYF
>20|TRBD2|TRBJ2-5|TRBV5-1|.
TGCGCCAGCAGCTTGGACCTAGCGGGAGGGCCCTCCCTTATGAGGGAGACCCAGTACTTC
CASSLDLAGGPSLMRETQYF
>15|TRBD1|TRBJ1-5|TRBV19|.
TGTGCCAGTAGTATATGGCTACAGGGGGATCAGCCCCAGCATTTT
CASSIWLQGDQPQHF
>13|.|TRBJ1-2|TRBV28|once
TGTGCCAGCAGTTCTGACCGTAACTATGGCTACACCTTC
CASSSDRNYGYTF
>15|TRBD2|TRBJ2-1|TRBV27|.
TGTGCCAGCAGTTTACCGGCGGGAGCCGTCGGTGAGCAGTTCTTC
CASSLPAGAVGEQFF
>11|.|TRBJ2-1|TRBV5-4|.
TGTGCCAGCAGCGCCTCGGGGGTAACGATCTTC
CASSASGVTIF
>15|TRBD2|TRBJ2-1|TRBV6-5|.
TGTGCCAGCAGCCTTGGGGGGGGTTTCTACAATGAGCAGTTCTTC
CASSLGGGFYNEQFF
>16|TRBD2|TRBJ2-1|TRBV11-2|.
TGTGCCAGCAGCTTAGTTGCTAGCGGGAGTTACTATGAGCAGTTCTTC
CASSLVASGSYYEQFF
>18|TRBD2|TRBJ2-7|TRBV2|.
TGTGCCACGGGGGGGGGTACTGCAGGGACTAGCGGCACCTACGAGCAGTACTTC
CATGGGTAGTSGTYEQYF
>15|.|TRBJ2-5|TRBV7-9|.
TGTGCCAGCAGCTTGGCAACAGAGTACCAAGAGACCCAGTACTTC
CASSLATEYQETQYF
>16|TRBD2|TRBJ2-6|TRBV28|.
TGTGCCAGCCGTCGGGGGGGGGCCAATGGGGCCAACGTCCTGACTTTC
CASRRGGANGANVLTF
>14|.|TRBJ1-1|TRBV5-1|.
TGCGCCAGCACCTATGATGGAGGGAACACTGAAGCTTTCTTT
CASTYDGGNTEAFF
>14|.|TRBJ2-2|TRBV6-5|.
TGTGCCAGCACGTTGTCGGGAGTTCCCGGGGAGCTGTTTTTT
CASTLSGVPGELFF
>15|TRBD2|TRBJ2-7|TRBV27|.
TGTGCCAGCAGGGTTACTAGCGGGGGGGCCTACGAGCAGTACTTC
CASRVTSGGAYEQYF